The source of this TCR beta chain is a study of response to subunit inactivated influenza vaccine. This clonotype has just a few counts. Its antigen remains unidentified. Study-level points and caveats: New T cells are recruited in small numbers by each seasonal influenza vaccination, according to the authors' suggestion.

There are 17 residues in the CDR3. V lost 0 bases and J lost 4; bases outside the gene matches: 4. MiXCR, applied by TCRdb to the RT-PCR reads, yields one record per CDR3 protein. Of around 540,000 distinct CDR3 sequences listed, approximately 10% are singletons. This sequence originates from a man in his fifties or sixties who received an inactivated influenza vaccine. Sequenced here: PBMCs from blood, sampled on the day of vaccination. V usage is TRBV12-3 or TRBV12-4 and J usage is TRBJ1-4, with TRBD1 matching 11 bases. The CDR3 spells CASSLAGTGGYNEKLFF. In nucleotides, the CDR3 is TGTGCCAGCAGTTTAGCCGGGACAGGGGGTTATAATGAAAAACTGTTTTTT.